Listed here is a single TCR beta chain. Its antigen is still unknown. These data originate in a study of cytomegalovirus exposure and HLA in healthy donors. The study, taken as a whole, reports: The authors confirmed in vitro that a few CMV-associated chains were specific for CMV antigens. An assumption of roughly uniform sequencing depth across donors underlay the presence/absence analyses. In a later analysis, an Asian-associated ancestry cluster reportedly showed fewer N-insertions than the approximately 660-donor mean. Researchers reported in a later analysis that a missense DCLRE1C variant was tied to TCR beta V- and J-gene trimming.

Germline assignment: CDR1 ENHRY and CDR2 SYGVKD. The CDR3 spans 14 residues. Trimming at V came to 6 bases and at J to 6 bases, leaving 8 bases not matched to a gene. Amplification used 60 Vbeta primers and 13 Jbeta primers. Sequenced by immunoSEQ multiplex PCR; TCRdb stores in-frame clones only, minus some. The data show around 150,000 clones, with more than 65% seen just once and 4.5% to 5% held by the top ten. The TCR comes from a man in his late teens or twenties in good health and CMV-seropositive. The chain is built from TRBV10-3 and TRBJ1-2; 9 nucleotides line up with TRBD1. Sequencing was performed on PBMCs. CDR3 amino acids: CAISRTGVVDGYTF. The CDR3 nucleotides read TGTGCCATCAGCCGGACAGGGGTAGTGGATGGCTACACCTTC.